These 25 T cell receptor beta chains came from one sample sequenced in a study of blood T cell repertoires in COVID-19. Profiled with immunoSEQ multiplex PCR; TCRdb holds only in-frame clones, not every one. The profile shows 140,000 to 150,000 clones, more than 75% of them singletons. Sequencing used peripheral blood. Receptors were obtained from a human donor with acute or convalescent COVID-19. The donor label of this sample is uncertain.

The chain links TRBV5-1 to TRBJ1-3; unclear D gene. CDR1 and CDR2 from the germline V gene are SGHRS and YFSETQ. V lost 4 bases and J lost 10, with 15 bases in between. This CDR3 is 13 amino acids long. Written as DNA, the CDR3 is TGCGCCAGCAGCAATGGCCGTCGGGAAACCATATATTTT. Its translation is CASSNGRRETIYF.

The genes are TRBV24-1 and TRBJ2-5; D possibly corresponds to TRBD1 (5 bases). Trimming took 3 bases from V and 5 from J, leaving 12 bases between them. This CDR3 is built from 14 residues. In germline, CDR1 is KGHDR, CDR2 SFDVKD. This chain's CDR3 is CATSDTQGRETQYF. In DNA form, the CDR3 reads TGTGCCACCAGTGATACTCAGGGCCGGGAGACCCAGTACTTC.

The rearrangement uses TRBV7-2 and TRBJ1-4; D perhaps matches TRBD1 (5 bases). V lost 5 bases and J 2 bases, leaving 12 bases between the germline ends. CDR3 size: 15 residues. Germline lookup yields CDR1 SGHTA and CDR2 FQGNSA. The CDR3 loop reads CASSGGRGTNEKLFF. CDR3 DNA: TGTGCCAGCAGCGGTGGGAGGGGCACTAATGAAAAACTGTTTTTT. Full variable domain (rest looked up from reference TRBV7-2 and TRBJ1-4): GAGVSQSPSNKVTEKGKDVELRCDPISGHTALYWYRQSLGQGLEFLIYFQGNSAPDKSGLPSDRFSAERTGGSVSTLTIQRTQQEDSAVYLCASSGGRGTNEKLFFGSGTQLSVL.

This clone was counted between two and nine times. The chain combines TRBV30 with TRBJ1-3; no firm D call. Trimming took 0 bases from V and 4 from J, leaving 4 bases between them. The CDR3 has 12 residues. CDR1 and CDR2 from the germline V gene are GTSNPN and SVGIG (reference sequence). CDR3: CAWSVLGNTIYF. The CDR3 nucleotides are TGTGCCTGGAGTGTACTAGGAAACACCATATATTTT.

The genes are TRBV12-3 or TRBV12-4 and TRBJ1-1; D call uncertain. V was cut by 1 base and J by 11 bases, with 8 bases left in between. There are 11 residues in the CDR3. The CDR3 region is CASSLGGRAFF. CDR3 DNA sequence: TGTGCCAGCAGTTTAGGAGGGAGGGCTTTCTTT.

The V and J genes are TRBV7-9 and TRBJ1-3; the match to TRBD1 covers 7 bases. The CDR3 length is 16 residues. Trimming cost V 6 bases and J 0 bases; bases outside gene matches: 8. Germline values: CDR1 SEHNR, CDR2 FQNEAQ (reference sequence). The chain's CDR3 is CASRPRDRFSGNTIYF. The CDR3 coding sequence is TGTGCCAGCAGACCCCGGGACAGATTCTCTGGAAACACCATATATTTT. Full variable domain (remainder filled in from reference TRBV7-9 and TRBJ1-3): DTGVSQNPRHKITKRGQNVTFRCDPISEHNRLYWYRQTLGQGPEFLTYFQNEAQLEKSRLLSDRFSAERPKGSFSTLEIQRTEQGDSAMYLCASRPRDRFSGNTIYFGEGSWLTVV.

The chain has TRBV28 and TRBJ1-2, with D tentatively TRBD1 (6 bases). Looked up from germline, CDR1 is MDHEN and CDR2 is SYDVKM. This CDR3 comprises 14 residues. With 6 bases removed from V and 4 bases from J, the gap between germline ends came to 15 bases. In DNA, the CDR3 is TGTGCCAGCAGCTCCGGGACACCATCCTATGGCTACACCTTC. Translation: CASSSGTPSYGYTF.

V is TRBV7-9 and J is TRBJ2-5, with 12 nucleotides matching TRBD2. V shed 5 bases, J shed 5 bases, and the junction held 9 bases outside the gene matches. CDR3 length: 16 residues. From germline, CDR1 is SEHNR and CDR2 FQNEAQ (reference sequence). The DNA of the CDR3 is TGTGCCAGCAGCCAACAACTAGCGGGGGGCCCGGAGACCCAGTACTTC. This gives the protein CASSQQLAGGPETQYF.

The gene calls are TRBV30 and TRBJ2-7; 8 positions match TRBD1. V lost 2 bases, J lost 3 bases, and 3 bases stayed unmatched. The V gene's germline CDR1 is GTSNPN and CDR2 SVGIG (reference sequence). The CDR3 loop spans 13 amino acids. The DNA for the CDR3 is TGTGCCTGGAGTCGGACAGGGATCTACGAGCAGTACTTC. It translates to CAWSRTGIYEQYF.

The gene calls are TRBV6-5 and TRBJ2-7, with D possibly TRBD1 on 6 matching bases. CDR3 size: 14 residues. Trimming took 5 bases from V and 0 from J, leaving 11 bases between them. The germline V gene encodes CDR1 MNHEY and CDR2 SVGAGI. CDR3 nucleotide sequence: TGTGCCAGCAGTAGGACAGCTAGCTCCTACGAGCAGTACTTC. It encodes CASSRTASSYEQYF.

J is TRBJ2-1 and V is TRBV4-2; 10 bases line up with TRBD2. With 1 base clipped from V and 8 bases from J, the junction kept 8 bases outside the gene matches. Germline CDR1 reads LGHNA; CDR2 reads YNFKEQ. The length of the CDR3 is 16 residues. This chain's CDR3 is CASSQGPAGGRDEQFF. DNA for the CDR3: TGTGCCAGCAGCCAAGGGCCAGCGGGGGGGAGGGATGAGCAGTTCTTC.

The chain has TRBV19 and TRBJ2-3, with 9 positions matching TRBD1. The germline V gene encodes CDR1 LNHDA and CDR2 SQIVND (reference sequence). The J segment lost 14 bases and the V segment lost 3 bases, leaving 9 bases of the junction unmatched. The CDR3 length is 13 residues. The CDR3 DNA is TGTGCCAGTAGTATGGATGGGACAGGGTTTCGGTATTTT. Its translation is CASSMDGTGFRYF.

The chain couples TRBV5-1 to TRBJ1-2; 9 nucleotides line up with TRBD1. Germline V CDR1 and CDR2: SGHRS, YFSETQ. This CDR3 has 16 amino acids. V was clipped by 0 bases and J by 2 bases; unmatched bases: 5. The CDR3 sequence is CASSLVATGGNYGYTF. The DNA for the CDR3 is TGCGCCAGCAGCTTGGTCGCGACAGGGGGAAACTATGGCTACACCTTC. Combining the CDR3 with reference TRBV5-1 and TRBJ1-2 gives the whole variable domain KAGVTQTPRYLIKTRGQQVTLSCSPISGHRSVSWYQQTPGQGLQFLFEYFSETQRNKGNFPGRFSGRQFSNSRSEMNVSTLELGDSALYLCASSLVATGGNYGYTFGSGTRLTVV.

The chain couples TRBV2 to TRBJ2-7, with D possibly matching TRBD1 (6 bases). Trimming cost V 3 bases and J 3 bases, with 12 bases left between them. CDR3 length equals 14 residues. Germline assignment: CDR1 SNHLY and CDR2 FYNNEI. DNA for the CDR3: TGTGCCAGCAGTGAGCTTACAGGGAGCTACGAGCAGTACGTC. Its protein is CASSELTGSYEQYV.

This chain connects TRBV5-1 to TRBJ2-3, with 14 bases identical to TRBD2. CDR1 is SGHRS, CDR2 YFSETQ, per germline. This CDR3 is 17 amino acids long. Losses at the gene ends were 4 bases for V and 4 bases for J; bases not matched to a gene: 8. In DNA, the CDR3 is TGCGCCAGCAGCGTCCGGACTAGCGGGAGGAGGGCAGATACGCAGTATTTT. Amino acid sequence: CASSVRTSGRRADTQYF.

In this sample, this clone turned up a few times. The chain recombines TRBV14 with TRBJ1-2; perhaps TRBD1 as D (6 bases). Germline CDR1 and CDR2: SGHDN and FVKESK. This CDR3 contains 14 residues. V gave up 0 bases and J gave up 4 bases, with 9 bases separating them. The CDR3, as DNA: TGTGCCAGCAGCCAAGAACAGGGATTCTATGGCTACACCTTC. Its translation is CASSQEQGFYGYTF.

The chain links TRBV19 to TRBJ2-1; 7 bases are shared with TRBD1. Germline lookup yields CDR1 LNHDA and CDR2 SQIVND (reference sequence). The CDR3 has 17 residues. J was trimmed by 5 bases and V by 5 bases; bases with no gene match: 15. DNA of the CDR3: TGTGCCAGTAGTGCCCCACAGGGGCCCCCCTATAACAATGAGCAGTTCTTC. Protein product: CASSAPQGPPYNNEQFF.

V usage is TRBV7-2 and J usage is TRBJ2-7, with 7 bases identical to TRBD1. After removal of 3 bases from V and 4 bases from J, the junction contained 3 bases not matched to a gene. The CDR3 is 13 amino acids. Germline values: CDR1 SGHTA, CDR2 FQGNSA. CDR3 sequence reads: CASSLEQGYEQYV. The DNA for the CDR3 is TGTGCCAGCAGCTTGGAACAGGGGTACGAGCAGTACGTC.

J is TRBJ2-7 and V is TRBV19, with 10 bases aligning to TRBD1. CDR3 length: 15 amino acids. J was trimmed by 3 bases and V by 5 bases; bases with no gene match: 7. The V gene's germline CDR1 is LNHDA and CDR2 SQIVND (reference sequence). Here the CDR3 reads CASSSRQGANYEQYF. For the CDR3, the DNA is TGTGCCAGTAGTTCCCGACAGGGGGCCAACTACGAGCAGTACTTC. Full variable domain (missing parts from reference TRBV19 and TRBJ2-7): DGGITQSPKYLFRKEGQNVTLSCEQNLNHDAMYWYRQDPGQGLRLIYYSQIVNDFQKGDIAEGYSVSREKKESFPLTVTSAQKNPTAFYLCASSSRQGANYEQYFGPGTRLTVT.

CDR3 loop: CASSYPGRNQPQHF. In DNA, the CDR3 is TGTGCCAGCAGTTACCCCGGGAGGAATCAGCCCCAGCATTTT. V gene TRBV6-2 or TRBV6-3 combines with J gene TRBJ1-5; no reliable D call. There are 14 residues in the CDR3. Germline V gives CDR1 MNHEY, CDR2 SVGEGT. Trimming removed 2 bases at V and 4 bases at J, with 9 bases between.

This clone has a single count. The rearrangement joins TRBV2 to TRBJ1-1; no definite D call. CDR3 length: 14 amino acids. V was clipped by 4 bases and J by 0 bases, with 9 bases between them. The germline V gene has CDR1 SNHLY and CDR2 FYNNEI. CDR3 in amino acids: CASSGWSMNTEAFF. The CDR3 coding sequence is TGTGCCAGCAGTGGGTGGAGCATGAACACTGAAGCTTTCTTT.

In DNA form, the CDR3 reads TGTGCCAGCAGTAACGGACAGACTTACGAGCAGTACTTC. It codes for CASSNGQTYEQYF. V gene TRBV6-6 combines with J gene TRBJ2-7; the D gene is possibly TRBD1 (6 bases). Germline CDR1 MNHNY, CDR2 SVGAGI (reference sequence). Trimming stripped 5 bases from V and 4 bases from J, with 12 bases between. The CDR3 runs to 13 residues.

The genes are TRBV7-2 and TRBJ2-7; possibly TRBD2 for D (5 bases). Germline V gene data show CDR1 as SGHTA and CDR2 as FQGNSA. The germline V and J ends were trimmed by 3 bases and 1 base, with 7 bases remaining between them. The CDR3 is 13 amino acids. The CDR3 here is CASSFPGSYEQYV. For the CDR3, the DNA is TGTGCCAGCAGCTTCCCGGGATCCTACGAGCAGTACGTC.

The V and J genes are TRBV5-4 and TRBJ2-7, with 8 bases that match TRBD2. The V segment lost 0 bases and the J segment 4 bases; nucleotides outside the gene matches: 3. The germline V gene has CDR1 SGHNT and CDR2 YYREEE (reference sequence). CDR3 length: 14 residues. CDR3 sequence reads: CASSLDTGGYEQYF. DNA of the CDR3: TGTGCCAGCAGCTTGGATACGGGAGGGTACGAGCAGTACTTC.

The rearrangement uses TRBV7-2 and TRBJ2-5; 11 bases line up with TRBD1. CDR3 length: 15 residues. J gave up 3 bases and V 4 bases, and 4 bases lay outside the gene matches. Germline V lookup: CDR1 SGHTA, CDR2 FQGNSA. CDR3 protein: CASSSWTGGEETQYF. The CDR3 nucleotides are TGTGCCAGCAGCTCCTGGACAGGGGGCGAAGAGACCCAGTACTTC. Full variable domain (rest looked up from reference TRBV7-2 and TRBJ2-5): GAGVSQSPSNKVTEKGKDVELRCDPISGHTALYWYRQSLGQGLEFLIYFQGNSAPDKSGLPSDRFSAERTGGSVSTLTIQRTQQEDSAVYLCASSSWTGGEETQYFGPGTRLLVL.